Sequencing of this T cell receptor beta chain was carried out in a study of T cell changes during pregnancy in multiple sclerosis. Method: immunoSEQ multiplex PCR; TCRdb's copy keeps in-frame clones and lacks some. The repertoire holds about 44,000 clones, with more than 90% as singletons. The sequences come from CD4+ T cells from peripheral blood mononuclear cells, collected in the first trimester of pregnancy. The receptor comes from a female donor with multiple sclerosis, enrolled in a pregnancy study.

The CDR3 region is CASSYSSRGSYNEQFF. CDR3 bases: TGTGCCAGCAGTTACTCTTCTCGCGGATCTTACAATGAGCAGTTCTTC. J is TRBJ2-1 and V is TRBV6-5; D is ambiguous. Germline CDR1 reads MNHEY; CDR2 reads SVGAGI. The V and J ends lost 0 bases and 4 bases respectively, with 13 bases between them. The CDR3 is 16 residues long.